One and the same sample provided the 10 T cell receptor beta chains below, sequenced in a study of T cells in Graves' hyperthyroidism and ophthalmopathy. Amplified regions were TCR beta CDR3 sequences from RNA transcripts. Initially, a first-round RT-PCR of the TCR CDR3 employed the HTBI primer set. In TCRdb, the multiplex PCR reads were re-called with MiXCR into one record per CDR3 protein. The table lists nearly 750,000 distinct CDR3 sequences, about 35% of them singletons. Sequenced: blood. The receptors originated from a woman in her thirties or forties with Graves' hyperthyroidism.

This clonotype was counted many times. The CDR3 here is CATSRKGDTEAFF. The CDR3 coding sequence is TGTGCCACCAGCAGAAAGGGGGACACTGAAGCTTTCTTT. The chain links TRBV15 to TRBJ1-1; D might be TRBD1 (6 bases). The CDR3 loop spans 13 amino acids. The V end was cut by 2 bases, the J end by 3 bases, with 7 bases between. CDR1 and CDR2 (germline): LNHNV, YYDKDF (reference sequence).

The DNA for the CDR3 is TGTGCCAGCAGCTTAGGGCCGAGGGCGAACACCGGGGAGCTGTTTTTT. This encodes CASSLGPRANTGELFF. The rearrangement uses TRBV19 and TRBJ2-2; a possible D gene is TRBD2 (5 bases). Germline V gene lookup returns CDR1 LNHDA and CDR2 SQIVND (reference sequence). This CDR3 has 16 amino acids. V shed 9 bases and J shed 0 bases, with 17 bases lying between them.

The chain combines TRBV4-3 with TRBJ2-7, with 14 bases that match TRBD2. This CDR3 has 18 amino acids. Germline-derived CDR1 and CDR2 are LGHNA and YSLEER. V shed 1 base and J 3 bases; nucleotides not matched to a gene: 8. The CDR3 coding sequence is TGCGCCAGCAGCCAAGTCGGACTAGCGGGAGGTAAGGTCTACGAGCAGTACTTC. This sequence encodes CASSQVGLAGGKVYEQYF.

This clonotype has just a few counts. The rearrangement links TRBV6-5 to TRBJ2-7; D perhaps matches TRBD2 (6 bases). The germline V gene encodes CDR1 MNHEY and CDR2 SVGAGI. This CDR3 region has 14 residues. The germline V and J ends were trimmed by 5 bases and 4 bases, with 15 bases remaining between them. For the CDR3, the DNA is TGTGCCAGCAGTCGAGTGGGGAGGTTTTACGAGCAGTACTTC. Amino acid sequence: CASSRVGRFYEQYF.

This chain uses TRBV24-1 with TRBJ1-4; 9 bases align to TRBD1. Germline trimming cut 4 bases from V and 5 bases from J; bases unmatched to any gene: 10. CDR3 length: 17 residues. CDR1 and CDR2 (germline): KGHDR, SFDVKD. CDR3 in amino acids: CATSETGGFGSNEKLFF. The CDR3, as DNA: TGTGCCACCAGTGAGACAGGGGGTTTTGGTTCGAATGAAAAACTGTTTTTT.

This clonotype has just a few counts. V and J are TRBV4-1 and TRBJ2-2; no reliable D call. CDR1 and CDR2 from the germline V gene are MGHRA and YSYEKL. V was clipped by 4 bases and J by 8 bases, with 14 bases between them. The CDR3 length is 14 residues. The CDR3 sequence is CASSPLAARGELFF. CDR3 coding DNA: TGCGCCAGCAGCCCACTGGCCGCCAGGGGGGAGCTGTTTTTT.

The chain has TRBV20-1 and TRBJ2-7; TRBD2 aligns across 8 bases. Germline lookup yields CDR1 DFQATT and CDR2 SNEGSKA (reference sequence). Losses at the gene ends were 5 bases for V and 3 bases for J; bases not matched to a gene: 15. The CDR3 totals 16 residues. CDR3 nucleotides: TGCAGTGCTGGGGGGGGCTGGCGGGAGGCGCTCTACGAGCAGTACTTC. Translated: CSAGGGWREALYEQYF.

The rearrangement links TRBV7-2 to TRBJ2-5, with D maybe TRBD2 (7 bases). This CDR3 has 17 residues. Germline CDR1 and CDR2: SGHTA and FQGNSA. V lost 0 bases, J lost 5 bases, and 19 bases lay in between. CDR3 bases: TGTGCCAGCAGCTTAGCGGGGGGGGGGGCTGGAAGGGAGACCCAGTACTTC. Translating it yields CASSLAGGGAGRETQYF.

In regard to this clonotype: This may arise from a read error, as a much more abundant clone is one base away. The chain carries TRBV29-1 and TRBJ2-2; D uncertain. Germline CDR1 SQVTM, CDR2 ANQGSEA. The CDR3 has 13 amino acids. Trimming removed 3 bases at V and 0 bases at J, with 5 bases between. CDR3 nucleotides: TGCAGCGTTGACGGAGCGAACACCGGGGAGCTGTTTTTT. This translates into CSVDGANTGELFF.

V and J are TRBV7-4 and TRBJ1-2, with 7 nucleotides matching TRBD1. Trimming cost V 5 bases and J 8 bases; bases outside gene matches: 14. Germline CDR1 reads SGHVT; CDR2 reads SQSDAQ. The CDR3 consists of 15 residues. The CDR3 is CASSPRPDRAGGYTF. CDR3 coding DNA: TGTGCCAGCAGCCCCAGACCTGACAGGGCGGGGGGCTACACCTTC.